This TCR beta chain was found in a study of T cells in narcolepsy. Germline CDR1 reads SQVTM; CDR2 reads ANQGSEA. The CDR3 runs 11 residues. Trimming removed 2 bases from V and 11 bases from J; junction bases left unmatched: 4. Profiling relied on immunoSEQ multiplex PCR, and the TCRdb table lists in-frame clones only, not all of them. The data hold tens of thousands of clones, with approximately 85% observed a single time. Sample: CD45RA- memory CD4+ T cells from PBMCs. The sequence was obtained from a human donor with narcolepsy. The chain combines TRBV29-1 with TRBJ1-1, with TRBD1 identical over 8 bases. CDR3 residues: CSVESGQVAFF. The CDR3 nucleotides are TGCAGCGTTGAATCGGGACAGGTGGCTTTCTTT. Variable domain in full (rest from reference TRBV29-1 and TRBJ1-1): SAVISQKPSRDICQRGTSLTIQCQVDSQVTMMFWYRQQPGQSLTLIATANQGSEATYESGFVIDKFPISRPNLTFSTLTVSNMSPEDSSIYLCSVESGQVAFFGQGTRLTVV.